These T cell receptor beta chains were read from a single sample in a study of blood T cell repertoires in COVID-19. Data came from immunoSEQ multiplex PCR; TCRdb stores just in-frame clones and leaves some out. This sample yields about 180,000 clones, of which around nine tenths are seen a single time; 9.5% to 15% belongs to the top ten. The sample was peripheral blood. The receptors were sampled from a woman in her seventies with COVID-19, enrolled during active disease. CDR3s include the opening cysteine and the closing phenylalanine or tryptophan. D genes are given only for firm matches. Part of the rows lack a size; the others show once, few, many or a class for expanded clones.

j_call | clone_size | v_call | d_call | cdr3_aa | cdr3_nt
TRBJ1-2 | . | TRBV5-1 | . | CASSLAPGEGYTF | TGCGCCAGCAGCTTGGCTCCCGGGGAGGGCTACACCTTC
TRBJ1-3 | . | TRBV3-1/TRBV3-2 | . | CASSLYSREVGDTIYF | TGTGCCAGCAGTCTATACAGCAGGGAGGTTGGGGACACCATATATTTT
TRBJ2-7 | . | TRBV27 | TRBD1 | CASSSGTGFYEQYF | TGTGCCAGCAGTTCGGGGACAGGGTTTTACGAGCAGTACTTC
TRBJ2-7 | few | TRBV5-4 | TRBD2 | CASSLDASGIYEQYF | TGTGCCAGCAGCTTGGATGCTAGCGGGATCTACGAGCAGTACTTC
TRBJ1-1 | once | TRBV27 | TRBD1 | CASSPGTGVNTEAFF | TGTGCCAGCAGTCCCGGGACAGGGGTGAACACTGAAGCTTTCTTT
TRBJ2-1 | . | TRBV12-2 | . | CASRLAKTMREQFF | TGTGCAAGTCGCTTAGCGAAAACAATGAGGGAGCAGTTCTTC
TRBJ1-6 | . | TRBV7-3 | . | CASSLNAVYNSPLHF | TGTGCCAGCAGCTTAAATGCAGTCTATAATTCACCCCTCCACTTT
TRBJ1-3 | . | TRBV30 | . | CAWRRTASLSGNTIYF | TGTGCCTGGAGACGGACAGCCAGCCTCTCTGGAAACACCATATATTTT
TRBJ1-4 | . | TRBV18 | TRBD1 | CASSPGTGVFF | TGTGCCAGCTCACCAGGGACAGGGGTGTTTTTT
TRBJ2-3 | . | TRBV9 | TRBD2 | CATNRLAGVGDTQYF | TGTGCCACCAACCGACTAGCGGGAGTCGGAGATACGCAGTATTTT
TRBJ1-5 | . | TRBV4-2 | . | CASSQVQFSNQPQHF | TGTGCCAGCAGCCAAGTTCAGTTTAGCAATCAGCCCCAGCATTTT
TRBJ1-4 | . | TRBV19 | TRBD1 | CASSMFGQGATNEKLFF | TGTGCCAGTAGTATGTTTGGACAGGGGGCAACTAATGAAAAACTGTTTTTT
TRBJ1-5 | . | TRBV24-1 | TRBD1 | CATSDRGGNQPQHF | TGTGCCACCTCCGACAGGGGAGGCAATCAGCCCCAGCATTTT
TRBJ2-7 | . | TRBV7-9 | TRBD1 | CASSLPLRKTGGWDEQYF | TGTGCCAGCAGCTTACCCCTCAGAAAGACAGGGGGCTGGGACGAGCAGTACTTC
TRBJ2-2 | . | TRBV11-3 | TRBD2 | CASSPKRGRTGELFF | TGTGCCAGCAGCCCTAAGCGGGGGCGCACCGGGGAGCTGTTTTTT
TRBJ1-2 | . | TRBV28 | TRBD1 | CASSLNPGDRRKYGYTF | TGTGCCAGCAGTCTAAACCCGGGGGACAGGAGGAAGTATGGCTACACCTTC
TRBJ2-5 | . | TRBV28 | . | CASSYDPETVYQETQYF | TGTGCCAGCAGTTATGATCCCGAAACAGTGTACCAAGAGACCCAGTACTTC